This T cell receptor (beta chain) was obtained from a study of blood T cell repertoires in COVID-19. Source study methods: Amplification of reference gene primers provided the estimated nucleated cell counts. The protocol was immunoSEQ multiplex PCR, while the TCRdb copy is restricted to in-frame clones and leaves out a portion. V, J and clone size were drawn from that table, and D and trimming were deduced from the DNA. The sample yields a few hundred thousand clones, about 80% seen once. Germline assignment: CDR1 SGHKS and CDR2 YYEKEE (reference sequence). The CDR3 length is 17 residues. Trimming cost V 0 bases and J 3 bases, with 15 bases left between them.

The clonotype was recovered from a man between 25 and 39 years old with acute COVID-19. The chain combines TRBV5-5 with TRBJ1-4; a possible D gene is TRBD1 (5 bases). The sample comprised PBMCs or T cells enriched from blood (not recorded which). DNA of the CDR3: TGTGCCAGCAGCTTGGAAGTAGGGTCGGGGGCTAATGAAAAACTGTTTTTT. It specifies CASSLEVGSGANEKLFF.